This TCR beta chain was sequenced in a study of OX40 agonist ivuxolimab in advanced cancers. On the study more broadly: Enrollees could have had prior anti-PD-1, anti-PD-L1 or anti-CTLA-4 therapy, which 30% to 50% had received. There were three patients with partial responses, one having hepatocellular carcinoma and two cutaneous melanoma.

Study observations and caveats: Mean expanded clone counts were higher in CD8+ than CD4+ T cells.

TCRdb keeps only in-frame clones here, not all; method: immunoSEQ multiplex PCR. The table has about 44,000 clones, approximately 80% seen once. The CDR3 consists of 18 residues. The V gene lost 3 bases and the J gene lost 0 bases, with 15 bases spanning the gap. Germline CDR1 is SGHAT and CDR2 is FQDESV (reference sequence). As regards this clone: Antigen unknown.

Material: CD4+ or CD8+ T cells sorted from blood, obtained in a trial of the OX40 agonist ivuxolimab. The clonotype was recovered from an adult with an advanced solid tumor such as melanoma, head and neck, liver or kidney cancer. The chain links TRBV11-1 to TRBJ2-6, with D tentatively TRBD1 (6 bases). Here the CDR3 DNA reads TGTGCCAGCAGCTTCCTGACAGGTTTAAGCTCTGGGGCCAACGTCCTGACTTTC. Residues: CASSFLTGLSSGANVLTF.